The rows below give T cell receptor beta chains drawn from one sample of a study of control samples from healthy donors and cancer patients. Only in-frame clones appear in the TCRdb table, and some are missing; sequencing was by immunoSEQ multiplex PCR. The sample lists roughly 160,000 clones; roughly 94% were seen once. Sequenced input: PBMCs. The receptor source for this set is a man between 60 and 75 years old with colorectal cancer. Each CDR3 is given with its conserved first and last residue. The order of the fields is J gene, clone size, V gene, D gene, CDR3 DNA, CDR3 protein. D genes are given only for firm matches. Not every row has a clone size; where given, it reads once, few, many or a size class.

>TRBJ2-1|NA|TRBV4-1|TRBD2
TGCGCCAGCAGCCAAGGTAGCGGGGGGTCCTCCTACAATGAGCAGTTCTTC
CASSQGSGGSSYNEQFF
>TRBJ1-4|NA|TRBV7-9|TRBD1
TGTGCCAGCAGCTTAGCCGAGACAGGGAATGAAAAACTGTTTTTT
CASSLAETGNEKLFF
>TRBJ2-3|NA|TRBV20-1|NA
TGCAGTGCTAGACCCCAGGATACGCAGTATTTT
CSARPQDTQYF
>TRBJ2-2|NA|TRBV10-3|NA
TGTGCCATCAGCGCTAGCACCCACACCGGGGAGCTGTTTTTT
CAISASTHTGELFF
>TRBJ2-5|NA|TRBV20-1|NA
TGCAGTGCTTTCCAACAAGAGACCCAGTACTTC
CSAFQQETQYF
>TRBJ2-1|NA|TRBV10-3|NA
TGTGCCATCAGGACCGGGACCATCAACAATGAGCAGTTCTTC
CAIRTGTINNEQFF
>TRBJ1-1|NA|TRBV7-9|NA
TGTGCCAGCAGCCCCCGCGACAGATTATACACTGAAGCTTTCTTT
CASSPRDRLYTEAFF
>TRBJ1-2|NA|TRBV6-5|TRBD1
TGTGCCAGCAGTTACCAATTACAGGGGACCTATGGCTACACCTTC
CASSYQLQGTYGYTF
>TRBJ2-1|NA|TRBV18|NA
TGTGCCAGCTCATCGGGGGGCGGCGACAATGAGCAGTTCTTC
CASSSGGGDNEQFF
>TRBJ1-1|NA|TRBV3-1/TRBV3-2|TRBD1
TGTGCCAGCAGCCAAGAAGGACAGGGGGTAAACACTGAAGCTTTCTTT
CASSQEGQGVNTEAFF
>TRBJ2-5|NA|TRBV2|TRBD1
TGTGCCACCCGAGGGACAGGGGGAGAGACCCAGTACTTC
CATRGTGGETQYF
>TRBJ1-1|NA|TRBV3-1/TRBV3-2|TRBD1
TGTGCCAGCAGCCAAGATCAGGGGGGCGGCACTGAAGCTTTCTTT
CASSQDQGGGTEAFF
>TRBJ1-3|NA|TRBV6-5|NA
TGTGCCAGCAGTCAAAGGACAGAGGGAAACACCATATATTTT
CASSQRTEGNTIYF
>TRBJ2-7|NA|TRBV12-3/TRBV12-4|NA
TGTGCCAGCAGTTTAATGGGGGAGCAGTACTTC
CASSLMGEQYF
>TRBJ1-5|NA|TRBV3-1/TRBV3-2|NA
TGTGCCAGCAGCCAAGGAAGTTATTTTAGCAATCAGCCCCAGCATTTT
CASSQGSYFSNQPQHF
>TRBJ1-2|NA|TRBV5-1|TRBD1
TGCGCCAGCAGCTTGGGACAGGGGGTAAATAACTATGGCTACACCTTC
CASSLGQGVNNYGYTF
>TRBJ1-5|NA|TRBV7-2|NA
TGTGCCAGCAGCTTAGCGGGTGGGGGGGACGCGAGCAATCAGCCCCAGCATTTT
CASSLAGGGDASNQPQHF
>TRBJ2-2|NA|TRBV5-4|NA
TGTGCCAGCAGCCTGGGCGGGGTACCCGGGGAGCTGTTTTTT
CASSLGGVPGELFF
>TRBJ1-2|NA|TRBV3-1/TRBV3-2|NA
TGTGCCAGCAGCCAACGTGGGGGAGATGGCTACACCTTC
CASSQRGGDGYTF
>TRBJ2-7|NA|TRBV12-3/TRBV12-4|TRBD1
TGTGCCAGCAGTCAGACAGGGTTCTACGAGCAGTACTTC
CASSQTGFYEQYF
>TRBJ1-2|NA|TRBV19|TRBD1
TGTGCCAGTAGTATGGGGGACAGGGGCGACTATGGCTACACCTTC
CASSMGDRGDYGYTF
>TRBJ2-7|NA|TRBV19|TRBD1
TGTGCCAGTAGCCCTCGACAGGGGGGCTCCTACGAGCAGTACTTC
CASSPRQGGSYEQYF
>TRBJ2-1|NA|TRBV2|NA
TGTGCCAGCAGCGACTCTCCACCGGACACGCGGAAGTTCTTC
CASSDSPPDTRKFF
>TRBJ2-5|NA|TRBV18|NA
TGTGCCAGCTCCCCCCGTGCAGAAACGAAACAAGAGACCCAGTACTTC
CASSPRAETKQETQYF
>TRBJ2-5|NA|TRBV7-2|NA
TGTGCCAGCAGCCAGTGGGGACTCCAAGAGACCCAGTACTTC
CASSQWGLQETQYF
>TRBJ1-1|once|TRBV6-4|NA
TGTGCCAGCAGTGAAGGACAGCACACTGAAGCTTTCTTT
CASSEGQHTEAFF
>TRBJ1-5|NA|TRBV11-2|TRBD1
TGTGCCAGCAGCCTCGACAGGGGTCTTCATCAGCCCCAGCATTTT
CASSLDRGLHQPQHF
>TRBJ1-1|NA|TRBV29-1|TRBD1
TGCAGCGCCAGAACAGGGGCGGGCGCTGAAGCTTTCTTT
CSARTGAGAEAFF
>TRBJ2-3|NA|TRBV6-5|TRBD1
TGTGCCAGCACCACGACAGGGGGCAGCGATACGCAGTATTTT
CASTTTGGSDTQYF
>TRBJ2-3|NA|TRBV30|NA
TGTGCCTGGAGTGTAGGCGGGGCGACAGATACGCAGTATTTT
CAWSVGGATDTQYF
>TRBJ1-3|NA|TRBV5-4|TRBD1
TGTGCCAGCAGCCCGGGGGGACAGAAGGGAAACACCATATATTTT
CASSPGGQKGNTIYF
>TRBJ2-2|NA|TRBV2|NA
TGTGCCAGCAGTGAAATGGGGGCCCTCCCCGGGGAGCTGTTTTTT
CASSEMGALPGELFF